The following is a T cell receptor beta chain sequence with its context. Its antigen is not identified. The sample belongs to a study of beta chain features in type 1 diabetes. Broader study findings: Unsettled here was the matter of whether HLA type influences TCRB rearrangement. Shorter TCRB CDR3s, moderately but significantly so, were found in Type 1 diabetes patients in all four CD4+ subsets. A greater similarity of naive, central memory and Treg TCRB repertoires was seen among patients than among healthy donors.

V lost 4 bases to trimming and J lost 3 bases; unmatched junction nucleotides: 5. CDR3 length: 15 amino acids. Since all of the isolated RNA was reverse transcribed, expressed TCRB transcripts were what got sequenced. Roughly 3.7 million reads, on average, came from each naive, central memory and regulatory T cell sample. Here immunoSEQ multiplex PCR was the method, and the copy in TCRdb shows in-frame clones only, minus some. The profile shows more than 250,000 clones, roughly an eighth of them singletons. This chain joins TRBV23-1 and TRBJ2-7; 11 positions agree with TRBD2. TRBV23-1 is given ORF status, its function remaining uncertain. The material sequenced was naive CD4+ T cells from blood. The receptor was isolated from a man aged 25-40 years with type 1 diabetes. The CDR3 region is CASSREGTSGYEQYF. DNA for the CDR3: TGCGCCAGCAGTCGGGAAGGGACTAGCGGCTACGAGCAGTACTTC.